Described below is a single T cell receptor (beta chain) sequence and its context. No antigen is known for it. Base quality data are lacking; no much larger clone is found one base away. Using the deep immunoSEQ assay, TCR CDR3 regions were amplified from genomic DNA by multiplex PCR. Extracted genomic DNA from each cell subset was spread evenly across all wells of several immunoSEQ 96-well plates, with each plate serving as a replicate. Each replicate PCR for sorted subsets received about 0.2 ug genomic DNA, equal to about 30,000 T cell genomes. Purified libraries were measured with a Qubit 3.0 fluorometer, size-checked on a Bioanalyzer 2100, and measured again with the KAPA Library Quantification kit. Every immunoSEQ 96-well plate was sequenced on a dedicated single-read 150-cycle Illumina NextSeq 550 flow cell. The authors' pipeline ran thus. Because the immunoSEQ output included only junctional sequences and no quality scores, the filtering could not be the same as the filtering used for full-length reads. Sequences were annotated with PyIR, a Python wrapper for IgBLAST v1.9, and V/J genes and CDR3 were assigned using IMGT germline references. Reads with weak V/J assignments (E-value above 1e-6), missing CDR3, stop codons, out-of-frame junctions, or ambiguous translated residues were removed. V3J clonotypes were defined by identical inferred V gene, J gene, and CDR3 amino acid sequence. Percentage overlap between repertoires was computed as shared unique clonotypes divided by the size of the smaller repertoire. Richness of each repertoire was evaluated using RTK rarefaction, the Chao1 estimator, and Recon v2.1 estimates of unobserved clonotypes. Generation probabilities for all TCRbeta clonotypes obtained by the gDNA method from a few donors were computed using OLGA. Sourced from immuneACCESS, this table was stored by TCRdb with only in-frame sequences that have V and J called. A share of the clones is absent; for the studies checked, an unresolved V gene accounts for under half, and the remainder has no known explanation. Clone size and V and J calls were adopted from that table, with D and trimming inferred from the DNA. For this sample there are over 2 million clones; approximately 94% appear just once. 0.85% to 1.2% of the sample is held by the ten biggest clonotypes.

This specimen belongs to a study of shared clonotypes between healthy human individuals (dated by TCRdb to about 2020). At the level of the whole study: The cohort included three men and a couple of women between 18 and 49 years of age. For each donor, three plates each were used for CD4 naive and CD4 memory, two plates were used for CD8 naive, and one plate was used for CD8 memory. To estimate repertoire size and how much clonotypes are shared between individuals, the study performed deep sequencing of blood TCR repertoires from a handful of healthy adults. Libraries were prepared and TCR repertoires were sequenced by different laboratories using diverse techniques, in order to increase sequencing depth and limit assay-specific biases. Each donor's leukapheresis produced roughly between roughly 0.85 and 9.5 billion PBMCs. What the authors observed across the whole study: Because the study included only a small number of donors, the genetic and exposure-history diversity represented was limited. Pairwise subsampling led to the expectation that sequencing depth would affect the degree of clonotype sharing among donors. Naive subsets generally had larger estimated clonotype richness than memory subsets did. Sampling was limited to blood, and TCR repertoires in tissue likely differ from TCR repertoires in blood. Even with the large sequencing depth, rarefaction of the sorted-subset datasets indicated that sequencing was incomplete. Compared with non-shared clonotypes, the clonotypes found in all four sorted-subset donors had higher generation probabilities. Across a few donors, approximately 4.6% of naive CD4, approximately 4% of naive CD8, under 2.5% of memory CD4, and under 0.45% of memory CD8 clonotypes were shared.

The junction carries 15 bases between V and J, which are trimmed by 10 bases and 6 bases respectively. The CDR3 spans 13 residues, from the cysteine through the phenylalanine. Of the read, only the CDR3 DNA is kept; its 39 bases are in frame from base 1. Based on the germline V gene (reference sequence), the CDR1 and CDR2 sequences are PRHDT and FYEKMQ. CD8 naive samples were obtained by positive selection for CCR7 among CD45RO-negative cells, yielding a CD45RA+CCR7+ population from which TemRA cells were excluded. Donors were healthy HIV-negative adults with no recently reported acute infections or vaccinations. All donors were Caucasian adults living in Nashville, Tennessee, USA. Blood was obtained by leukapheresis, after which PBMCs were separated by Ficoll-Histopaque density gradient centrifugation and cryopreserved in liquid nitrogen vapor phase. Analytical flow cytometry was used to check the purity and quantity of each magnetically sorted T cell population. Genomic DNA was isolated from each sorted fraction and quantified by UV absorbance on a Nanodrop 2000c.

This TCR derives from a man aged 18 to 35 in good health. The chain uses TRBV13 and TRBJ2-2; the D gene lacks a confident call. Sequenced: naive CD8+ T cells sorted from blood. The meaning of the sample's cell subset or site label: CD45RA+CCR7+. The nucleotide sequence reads TGTGCCATCGCGGACGGGTTGGCCGGGGAGCTGTTTTTT. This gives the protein CAIADGLAGELFF.